The 7 T cell receptor beta chains presented below share a single source sample, sequenced in a study of shared clonotypes between healthy human individuals. Selected positively for CCR7 and CD45RO-negative, naive CD8 cells excluded terminally differentiated effector memory CD45RA+ cells. Generated by immunoSEQ multiplex PCR, the TCRdb table keeps only in-frame clones and is missing some. The sample has about 590,000 clones, around 95% seen once; the top ten hold 0.11%. The sample consisted of naive CD8+ T cells sorted from blood. These receptors all stem from a woman in her thirties in good health.

On this clone: The same CDR3 arises from other DNA sequences in this sample as well. The V and J genes are TRBV4-1 and TRBJ2-1; 7 nucleotides align to TRBD1. CDR3 length: 15 residues. The germline CDR1 and CDR2 sequences are MGHRA and YSYEKL. After removal of 0 bases from V and 1 base from J, the junction contained 0 bases not matched to a gene. The CDR3 sequence: CASSQDRGSYNEQFF. The CDR3 nucleotides read TGCGCCAGCAGCCAAGACAGGGGGTCCTACAATGAGCAGTTCTTC.

V gene TRBV27 combines with J gene TRBJ1-5; 8 bases are a match to TRBD1. After removal of 5 bases from V and 7 bases from J, the junction contained 13 bases not matched to a gene. Germline-derived CDR1 and CDR2 are MNHEY and SMNVEV (reference sequence). This CDR3 region has 16 residues. The CDR3 region is CASSPTLDRVVQPQHF. CDR3 coding DNA: TGTGCCAGCAGTCCCACCTTGGACAGGGTTGTACAGCCCCAGCATTTT.

This clone occurred once. The V call is TRBV28, the J call TRBJ2-5; possibly TRBD1 or TRBD2 for D (5 bases each). The CDR3 totals 14 residues. V lost 2 bases and J lost 5, with 12 bases in between. Germline values: CDR1 MDHEN, CDR2 SYDVKM. The CDR3 DNA follows: TGTGCCAGCAGTTTACAGGGAGATGGCGAGACCCAGTACTTC. Translation: CASSLQGDGETQYF.

The chain links TRBV28 to TRBJ2-1; TRBD2 matches at 14 bases. The CDR3 covers 15 residues. Germline CDR1 MDHEN, CDR2 SYDVKM. J gave up 10 bases and V 6 bases, and 8 bases lay outside the gene matches. DNA of the CDR3: TGTGCCAGCAGAGAAGGACTAGCGGGAGGACTGGAGCAGTTCTTC. This translates into CASREGLAGGLEQFF.

The CDR3 nucleotides read TGCGCCAGCAGTGCGGGATTATACATGAACACTGAAGCTTTCTTT. Protein: CASSAGLYMNTEAFF. The chain carries TRBV10-1 and TRBJ1-1; D not resolved. The V and J ends lost 4 bases and 0 bases respectively, with 12 bases between them. CDR1 WNHNN and CDR2 SYGVQD come from the germline V gene (reference sequence). The CDR3 has 15 residues.

The chain couples TRBV7-9 to TRBJ2-5; the D gene could be TRBD1 or TRBD2 (7 bases each). The germline V gene has CDR1 SEHNR and CDR2 FQNEAQ (reference sequence). Deletions cut 1 base from V and 2 bases from J, with 14 bases between. The CDR3 is made up of 16 amino acids. CDR3 protein: CASSLVDREGQETQYF. Written as DNA, the CDR3 is TGTGCCAGCAGCTTAGTCGACAGGGAGGGACAAGAGACCCAGTACTTC.

This clone was detected once. The rearrangement uses TRBV18 and TRBJ2-1; the D is unclear. Germline lookup yields CDR1 KGHSH and CDR2 LQKENI. The CDR3 has 16 residues. Trimming cost V 2 bases and J 3 bases, with 14 bases left between them. The CDR3 loop is CASSPTNQAFYNEQFF. CDR3 in DNA: TGTGCCAGCTCACCAACCAACCAGGCGTTCTACAATGAGCAGTTCTTC.